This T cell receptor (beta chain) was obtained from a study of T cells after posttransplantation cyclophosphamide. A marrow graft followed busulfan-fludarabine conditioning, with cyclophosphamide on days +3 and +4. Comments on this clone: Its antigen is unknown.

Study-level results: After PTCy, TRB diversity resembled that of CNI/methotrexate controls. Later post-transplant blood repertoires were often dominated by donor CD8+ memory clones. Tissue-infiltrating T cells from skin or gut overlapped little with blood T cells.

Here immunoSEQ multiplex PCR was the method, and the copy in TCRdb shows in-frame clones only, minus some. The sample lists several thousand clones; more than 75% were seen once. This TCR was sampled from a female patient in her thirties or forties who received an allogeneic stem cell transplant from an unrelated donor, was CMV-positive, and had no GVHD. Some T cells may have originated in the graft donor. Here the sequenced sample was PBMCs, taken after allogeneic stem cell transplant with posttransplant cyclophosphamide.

The CDR3 bases are TGTGCCAGCAGCTTGGGTGGGCGAACTAATGAAAAACTGTTTTTT. Amino acid sequence: CASSLGGRTNEKLFF. The chain uses TRBV7-2 and TRBJ1-4; no firm D call. Per the germline V gene, CDR1 is SGHTA and CDR2 is FQGNSA. Trimming removed 3 bases from V and 1 base from J, with 9 bases in between. CDR3 length: 15 residues.